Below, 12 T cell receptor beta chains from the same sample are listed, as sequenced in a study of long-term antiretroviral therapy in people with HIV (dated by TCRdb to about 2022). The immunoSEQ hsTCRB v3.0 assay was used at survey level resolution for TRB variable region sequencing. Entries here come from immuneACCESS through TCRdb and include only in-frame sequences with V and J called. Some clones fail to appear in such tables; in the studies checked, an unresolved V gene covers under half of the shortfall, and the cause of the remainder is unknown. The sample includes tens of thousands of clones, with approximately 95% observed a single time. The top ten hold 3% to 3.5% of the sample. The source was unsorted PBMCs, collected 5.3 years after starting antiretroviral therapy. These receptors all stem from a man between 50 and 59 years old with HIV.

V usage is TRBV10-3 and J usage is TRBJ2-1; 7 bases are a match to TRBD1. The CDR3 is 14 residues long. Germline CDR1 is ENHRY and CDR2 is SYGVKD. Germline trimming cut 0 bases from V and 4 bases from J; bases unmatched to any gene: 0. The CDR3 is CAISESGQYNEQFF. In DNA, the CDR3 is TGTGCCATCAGTGAGTCGGGACAGTACAATGAGCAGTTCTTC.

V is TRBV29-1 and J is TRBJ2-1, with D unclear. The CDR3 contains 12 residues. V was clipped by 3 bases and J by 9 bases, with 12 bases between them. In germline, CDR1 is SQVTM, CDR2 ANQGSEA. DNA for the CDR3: TGCAGCGTTGAGATTGTCGTTTTTGAGCAGTTCTTC. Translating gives CSVEIVVFEQFF.

The CDR3 loop reads CASTPLRGDRSYGYTF. CDR3 nucleotide sequence: TGTGCCAGCACCCCACTGCGAGGGGACCGCTCATATGGCTACACCTTC. This chain connects TRBV5-6 to TRBJ1-2; D may be TRBD1 (5 bases). There are 16 residues in the CDR3. The ends were cut back, 6 bases at V and 5 bases at J, with 23 bases in the middle. In germline, CDR1 is SGHDT, CDR2 YYEEEE.

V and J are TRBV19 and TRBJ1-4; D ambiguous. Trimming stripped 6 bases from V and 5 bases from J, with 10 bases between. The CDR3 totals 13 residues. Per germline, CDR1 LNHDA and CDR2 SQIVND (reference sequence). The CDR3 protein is CASREPGNEKLFF. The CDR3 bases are TGTGCCAGTAGGGAGCCCGGGAATGAAAAACTGTTTTTT.

The CDR3: CASSVTGNEQFF. DNA for the CDR3: TGTGCCAGCAGTGTGACAGGGAATGAGCAGTTCTTC. The rearrangement links TRBV2 to TRBJ2-1, with 7 bases matching TRBD1. This CDR3 contains 12 residues. Germline V gene data show CDR1 as SNHLY and CDR2 as FYNNEI. Trimming cost V 4 bases and J 7 bases; bases outside gene matches: 1. Based on the CDR3 plus reference TRBV2 and TRBJ2-1, the full variable domain is EPEVTQTPSHQVTQMGQEVILRCVPISNHLYFYWYRQILGQKVEFLVSFYNNEISEKSEIFDDQFSVERPDGSNFTLKIRSTKLEDSAMYFCASSVTGNEQFFGPGTRLTVL.

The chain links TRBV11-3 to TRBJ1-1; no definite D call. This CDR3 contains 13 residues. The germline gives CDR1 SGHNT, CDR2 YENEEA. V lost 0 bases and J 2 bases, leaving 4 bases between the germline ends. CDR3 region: CASSLDLNTEAFF. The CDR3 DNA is TGTGCCAGCAGCTTAGATCTTAACACTGAAGCTTTCTTT.

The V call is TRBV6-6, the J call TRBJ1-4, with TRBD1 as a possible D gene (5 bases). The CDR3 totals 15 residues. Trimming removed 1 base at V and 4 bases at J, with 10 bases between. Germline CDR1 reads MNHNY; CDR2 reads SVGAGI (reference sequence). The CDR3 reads CASSYFRGDNEKLFF. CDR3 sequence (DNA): TGTGCCAGCAGTTACTTCCGGGGGGATAATGAAAAACTGTTTTTT.

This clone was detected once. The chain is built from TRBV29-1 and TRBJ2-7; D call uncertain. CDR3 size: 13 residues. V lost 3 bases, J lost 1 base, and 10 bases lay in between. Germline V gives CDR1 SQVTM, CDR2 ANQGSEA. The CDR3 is CSVEVAGSYEQYF. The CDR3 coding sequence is TGCAGCGTTGAGGTGGCCGGATCCTACGAGCAGTACTTC.

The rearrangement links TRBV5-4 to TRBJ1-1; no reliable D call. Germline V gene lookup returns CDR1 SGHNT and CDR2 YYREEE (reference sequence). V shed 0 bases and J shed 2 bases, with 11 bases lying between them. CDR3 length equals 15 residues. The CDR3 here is CASSLAGRINTEAFF. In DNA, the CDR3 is TGTGCCAGCAGCTTGGCCGGAAGGATAAACACTGAAGCTTTCTTT.

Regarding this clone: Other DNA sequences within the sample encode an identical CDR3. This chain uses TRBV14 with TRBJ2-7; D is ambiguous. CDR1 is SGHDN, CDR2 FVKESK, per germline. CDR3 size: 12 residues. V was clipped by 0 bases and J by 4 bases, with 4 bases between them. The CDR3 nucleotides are TGTGCCAGCAGCCAAGATCGGTACGAGCAGTACTTC. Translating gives CASSQDRYEQYF.

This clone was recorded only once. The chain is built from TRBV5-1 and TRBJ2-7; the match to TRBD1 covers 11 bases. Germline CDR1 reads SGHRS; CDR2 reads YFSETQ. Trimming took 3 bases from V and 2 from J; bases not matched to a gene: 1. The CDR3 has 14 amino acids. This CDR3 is CASSWGQGAYEQYF. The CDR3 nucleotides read TGCGCCAGCAGCTGGGGACAGGGGGCCTACGAGCAGTACTTC.

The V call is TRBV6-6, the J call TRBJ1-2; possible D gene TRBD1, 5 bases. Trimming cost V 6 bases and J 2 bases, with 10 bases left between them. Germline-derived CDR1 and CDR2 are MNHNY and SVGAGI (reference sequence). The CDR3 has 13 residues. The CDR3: CASSRDGNYGYTF. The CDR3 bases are TGTGCCAGCAGCCGGGACGGGAACTATGGCTACACCTTC.